A single sample gave rise to the 27 T cell receptor beta chains below, sequenced in a study of Ad26.COV2.S vaccination and SARS-CoV-2 variants. The data were produced by immunoSEQ multiplex PCR, yet TCRdb's version contains in-frame clones alone and is incomplete. The sample has some 180,000 clones; approximately 88% are singletons. The sequencing here drew on peripheral blood, taken after recovery from COVID-19. These receptors were obtained from a human donor who had recovered from COVID-19.

The rearrangement links TRBV29-1 to TRBJ1-1; D ambiguous. CDR3 length equals 13 residues. Germline CDR1 SQVTM, CDR2 ANQGSEA. V was cut by 5 bases and J by 2 bases, with 12 bases left in between. The CDR3 loop is CSVLTGPNTEAFF. As DNA, the CDR3 is TGCAGCGTTTTAACCGGTCCAAACACTGAAGCTTTCTTT.

The chain has TRBV27 and TRBJ1-1; TRBD1 matches at 8 bases. The CDR3 runs to 17 residues. The V gene end was trimmed by 3 bases and the J gene end by 0 bases; junction bases not matched to a gene: 9. Germline V gives CDR1 MNHEY, CDR2 SMNVEV (reference sequence). CDR3 DNA sequence: TGTGCCAGCAGTTTGGTTGGGACAGGATTAATGAACACTGAAGCTTTCTTT. Protein sequence: CASSLVGTGLMNTEAFF.

J is TRBJ1-2 and V is TRBV12-3 or TRBV12-4; D uncertain. The V end lost 3 bases, the J end lost 1 base, and 6 bases lay between the germline ends. This CDR3 has 13 amino acids. The CDR3 sequence is CASSLESNYGYTF. The CDR3 bases are TGTGCCAGCAGTTTGGAAAGTAACTATGGCTACACCTTC.

This clone occurred once. The chain couples TRBV7-6 to TRBJ1-2; D gene unclear. The CDR3 extends over 15 amino acids. With 0 bases removed from V and 5 bases from J, the gap between germline ends came to 13 bases. The germline gives CDR1 SGHVS, CDR2 FNYEAQ. The CDR3 DNA sequence: TGTGCCAGCAGCTTAGCGGGCGGATCCCGATATGGCTACACCTTC. It translates to CASSLAGGSRYGYTF.

V usage is TRBV19 and J usage is TRBJ2-5, with D possibly matching TRBD2 (6 bases). Germline lookup yields CDR1 LNHDA and CDR2 SQIVND (reference sequence). Trimming took 2 bases from V and 3 from J, leaving 7 bases between them. There are 13 residues in the CDR3. CDR3 DNA: TGTGCCAGTAGTATATGGGGGGAAGAGACCCAGTACTTC. Protein sequence: CASSIWGEETQYF.

This clone was recorded once. The chain is built from TRBV7-9 and TRBJ2-7; D not resolved. This CDR3 is built from 12 residues. The ends were cut back, 3 bases at V and 0 bases at J, with 3 bases in the middle. CDR1 and CDR2 from the germline V gene are SEHNR and FQNEAQ (reference sequence). In nucleotides, the CDR3 is TGTGCCAGCAGCTTCACCTCCTACGAGCAGTACTTC. Its protein product is CASSFTSYEQYF.

This chain uses TRBV3-1 (or the pseudogene TRBV3-2) with TRBJ1-2, with a tentative D call TRBD1 (5 bases). V was clipped by 4 bases and J by 8 bases, with 14 bases between them. The CDR3 is 13 residues long. Looked up from germline, CDR1 is LGHDT and CDR2 is YNNKEL (reference sequence). The CDR3 protein is CASSLKTGAGYTF. CDR3 sequence (DNA): TGTGCCAGCAGCCTCAAGACTGGGGCCGGCTACACCTTC.

The chain combines TRBV11-2 with TRBJ2-5; TRBD2 is a possible D gene (5 bases). The CDR3 is 14 residues long. V was clipped by 7 bases and J by 2 bases, with 14 bases between them. Germline CDR1 SGHAT, CDR2 FQNNGV. CDR3 in DNA: TGTGCCAGCACCCCACGGACTTCTCAAGAGACCCAGTACTTC. Translation gives CASTPRTSQETQYF.

The chain is built from TRBV29-1 and TRBJ2-1; D is ambiguous. This CDR3 region has 15 residues. The V and J ends lost 2 bases and 8 bases respectively, with 19 bases between them. Germline V gene data show CDR1 as SQVTM and CDR2 as ANQGSEA. The DNA of the CDR3 is TGCAGCGTTGAACACACCAACCTACAATCTGATGAGCAGTTCTTC. It yields the protein CSVEHTNLQSDEQFF.

The rearrangement joins TRBV19 to TRBJ1-2; D not resolved. V was clipped by 5 bases and J by 7 bases, with 14 bases between them. CDR1 is LNHDA, CDR2 SQIVND, per germline (reference sequence). CDR3 length equals 13 residues. The CDR3 here is CASSWTGTFGYTF. The CDR3 nucleotides read TGTGCCAGTAGTTGGACGGGAACCTTTGGCTACACCTTC.

This chain connects TRBV5-5 to TRBJ2-5; 9 positions match TRBD1. Per the germline V gene, CDR1 is SGHKS and CDR2 is YYEKEE (reference sequence). The J segment lost 3 bases and the V segment lost 2 bases, leaving 5 bases of the junction unmatched. The CDR3 spans 15 residues. The CDR3 nucleotides read TGTGCCAGCAGCTTCCGGGACAGGGATAAAGAGACCCAGTACTTC. This sequence encodes CASSFRDRDKETQYF.

V and J are TRBV6-1 and TRBJ1-3; D may be TRBD1 (5 bases). In germline, CDR1 is MNHNS, CDR2 SASEGT. Trimming pared 5 bases from V and 4 bases from J, leaving 15 bases between. The CDR3 consists of 15 residues. The CDR3 region is CASSKNSGVGNTIYF. The CDR3 bases are TGTGCCAGCAGTAAGAATTCGGGGGTAGGAAACACCATATATTTT.

The chain has TRBV7-2 and TRBJ2-5, with TRBD2 identical over 9 bases. The germline V gene encodes CDR1 SGHTA and CDR2 FQGNSA. The CDR3 consists of 16 residues. V lost 8 bases, J lost 5 bases, and 15 bases stayed unmatched. CDR3 coding DNA: TGTGCCAGCTCCGTAGGGACTAGCCCGAATGGGGAGACCCAGTACTTC. This gives the protein CASSVGTSPNGETQYF.

The genes are TRBV4-1 and TRBJ2-3; 7 nucleotides align to TRBD2. CDR1 is MGHRA and CDR2 is YSYEKL in the germline V gene. V lost 4 bases, J lost 2 bases, and 9 bases stayed unmatched. The CDR3 extends over 16 amino acids. As DNA, the CDR3 is TGCGCCAGCAGCCTCATGGCGGGAGTGAACACAGATACGCAGTATTTT. It yields the protein CASSLMAGVNTDTQYF.

The V gene is TRBV18, the J gene TRBJ2-6; 9 nucleotides match TRBD1. Trimming removed 6 bases from V and 2 bases from J; junction bases left unmatched: 11. Germline V CDR1 and CDR2: KGHSH, LQKENI. This CDR3 region has 18 residues. The CDR3 protein is CASSGTGTGNPGANVLTF. DNA for the CDR3: TGTGCCAGCTCGGGGACCGGGACAGGGAACCCTGGGGCCAACGTCCTGACTTTC. The full variable domain, its missing parts supplied by reference TRBV18 and TRBJ2-6, is NAGVMQNPRHLVRRRGQEARLRCSPMKGHSHVYWYRQLPEEGLKFMVYLQKENIIDESGMPKERFSAEFPKEGPSILRIQQVVRGDSAAYFCASSGTGTGNPGANVLTFGAGSRLTVL.

The rearrangement links TRBV14 to TRBJ1-1; D unclear. Between the trimmed V and J ends, which lost 3 bases and 8 bases, there was a span of 16 bases. This CDR3 is built from 14 residues. CDR1 is SGHDN and CDR2 is FVKESK in the germline V gene. The DNA of the CDR3 is TGTGCCAGCAGCCAGCCATTAACTCCAACCGAAGCTTTCTTT. Its translation: CASSQPLTPTEAFF.

V and J are TRBV19 and TRBJ1-4; D not certain. CDR1 and CDR2 (germline): LNHDA, SQIVND (reference sequence). The CDR3 length is 15 residues. V gave up 4 bases and J gave up 0 bases, with 9 bases separating them. The CDR3: CASSTMRATNEKLFF. Here the CDR3 DNA reads TGTGCCAGTAGTACAATGCGTGCAACTAATGAAAAACTGTTTTTT.

The gene calls are TRBV12-2 and TRBJ2-1. TRBV12-2 is marked as a pseudogene. The CDR3 is made up of 13 amino acids. CDR3 sequence: CASRLAGVDEQFF. The DNA for the CDR3 is TGTGCAAGTCGCTTAGCGGGGGTGGATGAGCAGTTCTTC.

V gene TRBV7-3 combines with J gene TRBJ2-1; 7 positions match TRBD2. Germline CDR1 SGHTA, CDR2 FQGTGA. V trimming: 2 bases; J trimming: 7 bases; junction bases outside the gene matches: 8. CDR3 length: 15 residues. This CDR3 is CASSLVAGVKNEQFF. In nucleotides, the CDR3 is TGTGCCAGCAGCTTAGTTGCGGGAGTGAAAAATGAGCAGTTCTTC.

This clone occurred once. CDR3 DNA: TGCGCCAGCAGTCAATCCGGGACACCGGAGGACTACGAGCAGTACTTC. Its protein product is CASSQSGTPEDYEQYF. The V gene is TRBV23-1, the J gene TRBJ2-7; TRBD1 might be the D (6 bases). TRBV23-1 is filed as an ORF, its function uncertain. The CDR3 sequence is 16 residues long. Deletions cut 0 bases from V and 3 bases from J, with 15 bases between.

V is TRBV7-2 and J is TRBJ2-2; D could derive from TRBD1 or TRBD2 (7 bases each). Germline V gene lookup returns CDR1 SGHTA and CDR2 FQGNSA. Trimming took 3 bases from V and 8 from J, leaving 13 bases between them. This CDR3 region has 14 residues. CDR3 protein: CASSFRGRAGELFF. CDR3 bases: TGTGCCAGCAGCTTCAGGGGGAGGGCGGGGGAGCTGTTTTTT.

The genes are TRBV28 and TRBJ2-7; D is perhaps TRBD1 or TRBD2 (5 bases each). The V end lost 6 bases, the J end lost 4 bases, and 19 bases lay between the germline ends. Germline CDR1 is MDHEN and CDR2 is SYDVKM. The CDR3 covers 15 residues. The CDR3 coding sequence is TGTGCCAGCAGACCGGGACCGAGAGCCTTTTACGAGCAGTACTTC. Protein product: CASRPGPRAFYEQYF.

The chain carries TRBV2 and TRBJ1-1; no firm D call. CDR3 length: 12 amino acids. The V gene's germline CDR1 is SNHLY and CDR2 FYNNEI. Trimming took 4 bases from V and 0 from J, leaving 3 bases between them. The CDR3 reads CASSVMNTEAFF. The CDR3 region has the DNA TGTGCCAGCAGTGTAATGAACACTGAAGCTTTCTTT.

V usage is TRBV6-5 and J usage is TRBJ2-7; 9 bases line up with TRBD2. Trimming at V came to 5 bases and at J to 6 bases, leaving 5 bases not matched to a gene. This CDR3 is 13 amino acids long. Germline-derived CDR1 and CDR2 are MNHEY and SVGAGI. In DNA form, the CDR3 reads TGTGCCAGCAGTCTTAGCGGGAGCACCGAGCAGTACTTC. Translated: CASSLSGSTEQYF.

The rearrangement uses TRBV7-9 and TRBJ1-6; D is undetermined. This CDR3 has 15 residues. Germline CDR1 reads SEHNR; CDR2 reads FQNEAQ (reference sequence). Trimming took off 5 bases at V and 7 bases at J, with 15 bases between the two ends. CDR3 protein: CASSRVEVGNSPLHF. CDR3 bases: TGTGCCAGCAGCCGGGTTGAAGTAGGGAATTCACCCCTCCACTTT.

V usage is TRBV4-1 and J usage is TRBJ2-5; no reliable D call. V dropped 1 base and J dropped 4 bases, with 4 bases sitting between them. Germline values: CDR1 MGHRA, CDR2 YSYEKL. The CDR3 loop spans 12 amino acids. CDR3 bases: TGCGCCAGCAGCCAAGCGGCAGAGACCCAGTACTTC. Translated, it gives CASSQAAETQYF.

DNA for the CDR3: TGTGCCAGTAGTATTTCTAGCGGGAGCGTCTACGAGCAGTACTTC. Translation: CASSISSGSVYEQYF. This chain joins TRBV19 and TRBJ2-7, with TRBD2 matching 10 bases. This CDR3 comprises 15 residues. Germline assignment: CDR1 LNHDA and CDR2 SQIVND (reference sequence). V dropped 3 bases and J dropped 3; count of bases not matched to a gene: 5.